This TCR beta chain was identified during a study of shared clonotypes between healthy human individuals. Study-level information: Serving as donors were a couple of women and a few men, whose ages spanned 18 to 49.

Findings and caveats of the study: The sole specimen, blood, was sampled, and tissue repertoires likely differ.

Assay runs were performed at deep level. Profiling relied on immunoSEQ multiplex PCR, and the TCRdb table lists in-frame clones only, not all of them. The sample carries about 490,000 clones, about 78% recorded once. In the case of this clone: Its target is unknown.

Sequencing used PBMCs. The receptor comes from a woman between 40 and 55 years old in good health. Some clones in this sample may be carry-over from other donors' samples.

Written as DNA, the CDR3 is TGTGCCAGCAGCCTTAGCTGGGACACGGAACGGTATGGCTACACCTTC. It specifies CASSLSWDTERYGYTF. This chain links TRBV11-2 with TRBJ1-2; perhaps TRBD1 as D (6 bases). The CDR3 loop spans 16 amino acids. Deletions cut 5 bases from V and 5 bases from J, with 21 bases between. Per germline, CDR1 SGHAT and CDR2 FQNNGV.